These 17 T cell receptor beta chains were all obtained from the same sample, sequenced in a study of identical twins (dated by TCRdb to about 2016). Library preparation used 5' RACE. Sequencing relied on an Illumina HiSeq 2000. TCRdb applied fastp at Q25 and MiXCR to the public reads, then kept only in-frame beta chains. All rows with the same CDR3 protein become a single entry with the most common DNA and genes. The sample records approximately 700,000 distinct CDR3 sequences, about 20% of which are singletons. Roughly 13% of the sample is in the top ten clones. In addition, the sample was reused for a study of T cells expressing NK-cell markers.

Sequenced material: PBMCs. These receptor sequences come from a young woman in good health.

V usage is TRBV5-1 and J usage is TRBJ2-3; 7 positions match TRBD2. This CDR3 spans 13 amino acids. J gave up 1 base and V 9 bases, and 5 bases lay outside the gene matches. Germline V CDR1 and CDR2: SGHRS, YFSETQ. The CDR3 is CATREVGTDTQYF. Written as DNA, the CDR3 is TGCGCCACACGGGAGGTGGGCACAGATACGCAGTATTTT.

The table lists this clonotype with a few counts. J is TRBJ2-7 and V is TRBV5-1; no clear D. V lost 1 base and J 2 bases, leaving 7 bases between the germline ends. Germline V lookup: CDR1 SGHRS, CDR2 YFSETQ. There are 13 residues in the CDR3. CDR3 sequence reads: CASSLTAPYEQYF. DNA for the CDR3: TGCGCCAGCAGCTTGACGGCACCCTACGAGCAGTACTTC.

This clonotype appeared a few times. The chain couples TRBV27 to TRBJ2-3; 8 nucleotides align to TRBD2. V was pared by 2 bases and J by 2 bases, with 3 bases of the junction left unmatched. This CDR3 spans 15 amino acids. Per the germline V gene, CDR1 is MNHEY and CDR2 is SMNVEV (reference sequence). In nucleotides, the CDR3 is TGTGCCAGCAGTTTAGAACTAGCGGACACAGATACGCAGTATTTT. This codes for CASSLELADTDTQYF.

The rearrangement links TRBV5-1 to TRBJ2-2; tentatively, D is TRBD1 (6 bases). The V gene lost 4 bases and the J gene lost 0 bases, with 10 bases spanning the gap. CDR1 and CDR2 (germline): SGHRS, YFSETQ. The CDR3 totals 15 residues. The DNA of the CDR3 is TGCGCCAGCAGCGGCACAGGGCCGAACACCGGGGAGCTGTTTTTT. This encodes CASSGTGPNTGELFF.

V usage is TRBV6-5 and J usage is TRBJ1-3; 7 nucleotides align to TRBD1. With V trimmed by 4 bases and J by 4 bases, 7 bases remained unmatched. Germline CDR1 is MNHEY and CDR2 is SVGAGI. The length of the CDR3 is 15 residues. The CDR3 bases are TGTGCCAGCAGTTCCCGGACAGGTCTAGGAAACACCATATATTTT. Its translation is CASSSRTGLGNTIYF.

The chain links TRBV5-5 to TRBJ2-7; the D is unclear. The CDR3 runs to 14 residues. The germline V gene has CDR1 SGHKS and CDR2 YYEKEE (reference sequence). The V end lost 4 bases, the J end lost 0 bases, and 11 bases lay between the germline ends. DNA for the CDR3: TGTGCCAGCAGCCACGGGTTCAGCTCCTACGAGCAGTACTTC. Protein sequence: CASSHGFSSYEQYF. Supplemented by reference TRBV5-5 and TRBJ2-7, the full variable domain reads DAGVTQSPTHLIKTRGQQVTLRCSPISGHKSVSWYQQVLGQGPQFIFQYYEKEERGRGNFPDRFSARQFPNYSSELNVNALLLGDSALYLCASSHGFSSYEQYFGPGTRLTVT.

This clonotype was found a few times. V is TRBV7-9 and J is TRBJ2-1; 12 bases match TRBD2. From germline, CDR1 is SEHNR and CDR2 FQNEAQ (reference sequence). The CDR3 loop spans 16 amino acids. V was pared by 1 base and J by 9 bases, with 7 bases of the junction left unmatched. The CDR3 is CASSLVTSGSQVEQFF. CDR3 bases: TGTGCCAGCAGCTTAGTGACTAGCGGGAGCCAGGTTGAGCAGTTCTTC.

The V and J genes are TRBV4-3 and TRBJ2-1; D remains unclear. Germline lookup yields CDR1 LGHNA and CDR2 YSLEER. Trimming cost V 1 base and J 9 bases, with 7 bases left between them. The CDR3 totals 12 residues. The CDR3 region has the DNA TGCGCCAGCAGCCAAGGGGCGGCTGAGCAGTTCTTC. It yields the protein CASSQGAAEQFF.

This clonotype was counted only a few times. The rearrangement joins TRBV27 to TRBJ2-7; 9 nucleotides line up with TRBD1. The junction had 12 bases not matched to a gene; V was cut back by 7 bases and J by 5 bases. The CDR3 is 15 residues long. CDR1 is MNHEY and CDR2 is SMNVEV in the germline V gene (reference sequence). In DNA, the CDR3 is TGTGCCAGCACAGTAGGACAGGGGAAGTTCGACGAGCAGTACTTC. Its protein is CASTVGQGKFDEQYF.

The rearrangement uses TRBV6-1 and TRBJ2-2; D not certain. Germline V gene sequence: CDR1 MNHNS, CDR2 SASEGT. Trimming left V 7 bases short and J 8 bases short, with 14 bases between. This CDR3 is 13 amino acids long. This chain's CDR3 is CASTIPPSGELFF. CDR3 in DNA: TGTGCCAGCACTATACCGCCGTCAGGGGAGCTGTTTTTT.

There are a few counts of this clonotype. The chain couples TRBV10-2 to TRBJ2-6; 8 bases align to TRBD1. Germline V gene sequence: CDR1 WSHSY, CDR2 SAAADI. After removal of 0 bases from V and 3 bases from J, the junction contained 7 bases not matched to a gene. The CDR3 covers 18 residues. This CDR3 reads CASSESRTGSGGANVLTF. The DNA of the CDR3 is TGCGCCAGCAGTGAGTCGCGGACAGGGTCGGGTGGGGCCAACGTCCTGACTTTC.

This clonotype has more than one count but fewer than ten. The chain recombines TRBV3-1 with TRBJ2-7; D not certain. The CDR3 has 15 amino acids. Per germline, CDR1 LGHDT and CDR2 YNNKEL (reference sequence). V was clipped by 0 bases and J by 3 bases, with 12 bases between them. This CDR3 reads CASSQDGSANYEQYF. The CDR3 DNA reads as TGTGCCAGCAGCCAAGACGGATCGGCCAACTACGAGCAGTACTTC.

The chain uses TRBV20-1 and TRBJ2-3, with TRBD2 matching over 9 bases. V was clipped by 7 bases and J by 2 bases; unmatched bases: 13. Germline V gene data show CDR1 as DFQATT and CDR2 as SNEGSKA (reference sequence). The CDR3 has 16 amino acids. The CDR3 DNA reads as TGCAGTGTTCCACTAAGAACTAGCGGGTACACAGATACGCAGTATTTT. Its translation is CSVPLRTSGYTDTQYF.

V and J are TRBV3-1 and TRBJ2-7, with 10 bases matching TRBD2. The CDR3 totals 15 residues. V shed 1 base, J shed 4 bases, and the junction held 4 bases outside the gene matches. Germline CDR1 is LGHDT and CDR2 is YNNKEL (reference sequence). Here the CDR3 reads CASSQASGSRYEQYF. As DNA, the CDR3 is TGTGCCAGCAGCCAAGCTAGCGGGAGTAGATACGAGCAGTACTTC.

This clonotype was observed a few times. The V and J genes are TRBV5-1 and TRBJ1-1; D might be TRBD1 (6 bases). CDR3 length: 16 residues. CDR1 and CDR2 (germline): SGHRS, YFSETQ. Trimming removed 0 bases at V and 8 bases at J, with 20 bases between. For the CDR3, the DNA is TGCGCCAGCAGCTTGGCCCCCGCGGGGGGCGGGTCGGAAGCTTTCTTT. This encodes CASSLAPAGGGSEAFF.

V is TRBV12-3 or TRBV12-4 and J is TRBJ2-5, with D possibly TRBD1 on 6 matching bases. Trimming took 4 bases from V and 5 from J, leaving 17 bases between them. The CDR3 is 15 residues long. The CDR3 loop reads CASSSALTGWETQYF. Written as DNA, the CDR3 is TGTGCCAGCAGTTCGGCCCTCACAGGGTGGGAGACCCAGTACTTC.

This clonotype was detected a few times. The chain carries TRBV12-3 or TRBV12-4 and TRBJ2-3, with a weak D call TRBD1 (5 bases). The V end was cut by 2 bases, the J end by 6 bases, with 15 bases between. CDR3 length: 15 residues. CDR3 in DNA: TGTGCCAGCAGTTTAAGAATTGGGGCTAGTGATACGCAGTATTTT. It codes for CASSLRIGASDTQYF.